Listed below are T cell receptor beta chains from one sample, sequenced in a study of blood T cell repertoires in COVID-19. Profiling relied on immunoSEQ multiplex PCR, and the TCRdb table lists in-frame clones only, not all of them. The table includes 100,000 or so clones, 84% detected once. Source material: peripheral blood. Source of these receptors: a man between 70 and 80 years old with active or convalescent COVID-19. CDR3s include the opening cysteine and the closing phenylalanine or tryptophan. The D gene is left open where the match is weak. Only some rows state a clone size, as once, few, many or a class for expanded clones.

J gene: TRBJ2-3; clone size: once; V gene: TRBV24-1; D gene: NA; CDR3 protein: CATSDWGSSTDTQYF; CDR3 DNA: TGTGCCACCAGTGATTGGGGCTCAAGCACAGATACGCAGTATTTT
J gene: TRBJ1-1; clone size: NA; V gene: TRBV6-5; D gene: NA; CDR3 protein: CASSPRGKVNTEAFF; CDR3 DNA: TGTGCCAGCAGCCCCCGGGGGAAGGTAAACACTGAAGCTTTCTTT
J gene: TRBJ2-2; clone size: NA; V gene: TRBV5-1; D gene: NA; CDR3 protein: CASSLTVPPGELFF; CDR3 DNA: TGCGCCAGCAGCCTAACGGTCCCCCCCGGGGAGCTGTTTTTT
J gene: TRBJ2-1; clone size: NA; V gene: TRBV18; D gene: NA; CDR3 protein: CASSPSRGGSYNEQFF; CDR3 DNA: TGTGCCAGCTCACCTTCGAGGGGGGGTTCCTACAATGAGCAGTTCTTC
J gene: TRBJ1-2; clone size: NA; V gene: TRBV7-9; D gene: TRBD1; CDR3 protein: CASSLGQINYGYTF; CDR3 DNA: TGTGCCAGCAGCTTGGGACAGATAAACTATGGCTACACCTTC
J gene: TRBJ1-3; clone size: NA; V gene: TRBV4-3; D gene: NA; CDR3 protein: CASSQDSTGWNTIYF; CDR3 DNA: TGCGCCAGCAGCCAAGATAGTACAGGGTGGAACACCATATATTTT
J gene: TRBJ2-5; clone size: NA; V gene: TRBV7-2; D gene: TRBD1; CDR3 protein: CASSPRTGGETQYF; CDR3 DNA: TGTGCCAGCAGCCCACGGACAGGCGGAGAGACCCAGTACTTC
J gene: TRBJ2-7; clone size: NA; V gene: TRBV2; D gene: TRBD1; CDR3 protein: CASSEQGADYEQYF; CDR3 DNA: TGTGCCAGCAGCGAGCAGGGGGCGGACTACGAGCAGTACTTC
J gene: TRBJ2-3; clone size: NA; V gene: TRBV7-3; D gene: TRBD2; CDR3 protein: CASSSSPSGVYSDTQYF; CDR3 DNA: TGTGCCAGCAGCTCTAGTCCTAGCGGGGTCTACTCGGATACGCAGTATTTT
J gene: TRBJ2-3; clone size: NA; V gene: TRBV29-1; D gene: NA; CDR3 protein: CSVDSDTQYF; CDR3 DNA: TGCAGCGTTGATAGCGATACGCAGTATTTT
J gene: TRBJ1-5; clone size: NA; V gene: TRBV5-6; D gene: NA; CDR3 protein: CASSFGTGNSNQPQHF; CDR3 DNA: TGTGCCAGCAGCTTTGGTACAGGTAATAGCAATCAGCCCCAGCATTTT
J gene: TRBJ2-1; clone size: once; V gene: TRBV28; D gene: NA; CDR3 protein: CASSDRGSFYNEQFF; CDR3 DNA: TGTGCCAGCAGTGATCGGGGTAGTTTCTACAATGAGCAGTTCTTC
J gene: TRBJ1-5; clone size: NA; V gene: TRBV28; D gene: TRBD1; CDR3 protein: CASQPGTGRNQPQHF; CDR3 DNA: TGTGCCAGCCAACCCGGGACAGGGAGAAACCAGCCCCAGCATTTT
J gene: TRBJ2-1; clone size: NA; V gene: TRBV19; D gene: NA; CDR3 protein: CASSIALASSYNEQFF; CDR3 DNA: TGTGCCAGTAGTATTGCACTAGCCAGCTCCTACAATGAGCAGTTCTTC
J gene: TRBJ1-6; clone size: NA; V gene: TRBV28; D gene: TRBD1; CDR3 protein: CASSSGTVNSPLHF; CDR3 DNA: TGTGCCAGCAGCTCCGGGACAGTCAACTCACCCCTCCACTTT
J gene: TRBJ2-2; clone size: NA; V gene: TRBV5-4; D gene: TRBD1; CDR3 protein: CASSPTGGWTGELFF; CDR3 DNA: TGTGCCAGCAGCCCAACAGGGGGATGGACCGGGGAGCTGTTTTTT
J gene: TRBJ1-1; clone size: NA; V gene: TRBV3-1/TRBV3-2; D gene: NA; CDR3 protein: CASSQGRVTEAFF; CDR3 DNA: TGTGCCAGCAGCCAGGGGAGGGTCACTGAAGCTTTCTTT
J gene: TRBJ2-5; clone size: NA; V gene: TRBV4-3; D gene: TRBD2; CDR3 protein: CASSQDTSGVETQYF; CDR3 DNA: TGCGCCAGCAGCCAAGACACGAGCGGGGTTGAGACCCAGTACTTC
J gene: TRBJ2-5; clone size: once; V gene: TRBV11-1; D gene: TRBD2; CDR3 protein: CASSSRLAGGYQTQYF; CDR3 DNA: TGTGCCAGCAGCTCGCGACTAGCGGGGGGATATCAGACCCAGTACTTC
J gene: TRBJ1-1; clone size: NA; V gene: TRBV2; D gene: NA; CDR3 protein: CASAGQMNTEAFF; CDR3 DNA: TGTGCCAGCGCTGGACAGATGAACACTGAAGCTTTCTTT
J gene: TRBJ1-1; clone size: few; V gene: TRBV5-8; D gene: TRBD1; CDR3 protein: CASLRAGGTEAFF; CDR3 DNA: TGTGCCAGCCTCAGGGCAGGGGGCACTGAAGCTTTCTTT
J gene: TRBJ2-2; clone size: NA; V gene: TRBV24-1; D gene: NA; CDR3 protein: CATSETGGRAGELFF; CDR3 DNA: TGTGCCACCAGTGAGACGGGGGGCCGGGCCGGGGAGCTGTTTTTT
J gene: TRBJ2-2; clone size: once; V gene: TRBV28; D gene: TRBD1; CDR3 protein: CASSLRTGTTGELFF; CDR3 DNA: TGTGCCAGCAGTTTAAGGACAGGTACCACCGGGGAGCTGTTTTTT
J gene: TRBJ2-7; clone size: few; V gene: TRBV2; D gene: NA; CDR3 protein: CASREDSDEQYF; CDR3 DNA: TGTGCCAGCAGGGAGGACAGTGACGAGCAGTACTTC
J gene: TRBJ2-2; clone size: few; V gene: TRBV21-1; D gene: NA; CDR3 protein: CASSKERPRLAGGFTGELFF; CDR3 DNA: TGTGCCAGCAGCAAAGAACGGCCCAGACTAGCGGGGGGATTTACCGGGGAGCTGTTTTTT
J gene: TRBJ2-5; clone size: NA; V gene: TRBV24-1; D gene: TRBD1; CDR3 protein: CATSDPRDSQETQYF; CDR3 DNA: TGTGCCACCAGTGATCCACGGGACAGCCAAGAGACCCAGTACTTC
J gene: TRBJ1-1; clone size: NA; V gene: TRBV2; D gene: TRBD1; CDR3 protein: CASNQQGAPEAFF; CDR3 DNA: TGTGCCAGCAATCAACAGGGGGCCCCTGAAGCTTTCTTT
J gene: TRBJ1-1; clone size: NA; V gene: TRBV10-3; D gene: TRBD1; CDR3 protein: CAISDGTGPNTEAFF; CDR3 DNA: TGTGCCATCAGTGATGGGACAGGGCCAAACACTGAAGCTTTCTTT
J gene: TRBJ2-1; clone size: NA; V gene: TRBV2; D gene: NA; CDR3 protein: CASSLRGSTYNEQFF; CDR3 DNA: TGTGCCAGCAGTTTACGGGGGTCAACATACAATGAGCAGTTCTTC
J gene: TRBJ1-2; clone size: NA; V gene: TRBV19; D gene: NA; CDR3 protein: CASSIGTGNYGYTF; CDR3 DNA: TGTGCCAGTAGTATCGGAACAGGGAACTATGGCTACACCTTC
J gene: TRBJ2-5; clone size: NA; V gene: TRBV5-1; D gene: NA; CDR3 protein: CASAITGETQYF; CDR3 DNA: TGCGCCAGCGCCATCACGGGGGAGACCCAGTACTTC
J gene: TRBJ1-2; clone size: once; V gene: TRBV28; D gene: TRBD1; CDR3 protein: CASSGTGNYGYTF; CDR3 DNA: TGTGCCAGCAGTGGGACAGGGAACTATGGCTACACCTTC
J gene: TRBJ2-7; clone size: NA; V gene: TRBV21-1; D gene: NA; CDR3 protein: CASSIRGLAGALLSYEQYF; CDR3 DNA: TGTGCCAGCAGCATTCGAGGACTAGCGGGGGCCCTCCTCTCCTACGAGCAGTACTTC
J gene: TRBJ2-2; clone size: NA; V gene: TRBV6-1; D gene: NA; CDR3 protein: CASSEKQGSTGELFF; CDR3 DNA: TGTGCCAGCAGTGAAAAGCAGGGCTCCACCGGGGAGCTGTTTTTT
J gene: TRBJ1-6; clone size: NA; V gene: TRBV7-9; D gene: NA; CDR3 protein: CASKRAGVNSPLHF; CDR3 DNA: TGTGCCAGCAAAAGGGCGGGGGTAAATTCACCCCTCCACTTT
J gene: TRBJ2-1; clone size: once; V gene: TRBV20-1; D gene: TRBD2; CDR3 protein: CSASARRSGGAGEQFF; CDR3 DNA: TGCAGTGCTAGTGCCCGGCGTAGCGGGGGGGCCGGTGAGCAGTTCTTC
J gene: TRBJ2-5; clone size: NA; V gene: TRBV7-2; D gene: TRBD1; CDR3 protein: CASSYTRTGGKETQYF; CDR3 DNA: TGTGCCAGCAGCTATACTCGGACAGGTGGGAAAGAGACCCAGTACTTC
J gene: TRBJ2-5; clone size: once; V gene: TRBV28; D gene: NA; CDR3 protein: CASSLPPSGPVGTQYF; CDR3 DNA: TGTGCCAGCAGTTTACCCCCTTCGGGTCCGGTTGGGACCCAGTACTTC
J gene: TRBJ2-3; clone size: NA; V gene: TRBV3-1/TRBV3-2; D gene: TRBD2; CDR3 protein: CASSHRLAGQRDTQYF; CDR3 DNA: TGTGCCAGCAGCCACCGACTAGCGGGGCAGAGAGATACGCAGTATTTT
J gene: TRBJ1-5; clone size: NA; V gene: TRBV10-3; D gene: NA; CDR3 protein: CAISAEEAVNQPQHF; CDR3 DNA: TGTGCCATCAGTGCGGAGGAGGCGGTAAATCAGCCCCAGCATTTT
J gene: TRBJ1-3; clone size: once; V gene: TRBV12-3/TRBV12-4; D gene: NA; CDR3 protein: CASSVNTIYF; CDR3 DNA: TGTGCCAGCAGCGTAAACACCATATATTTT